This entry lists 19 T cell receptor beta chains sequenced from one sample in a study of T-cell reconstitution after alpha-beta-depleted transplantation in children. Researchers prepared the TCRbeta library using unique molecular identifiers, the study reports. Each CDR3 protein gets one entry after TCRdb re-called the PCR reads with MiXCR. The table shows 8,600 or so distinct CDR3 sequences, with approximately 18% occurring only once. Sequences were derived from PBMCs, mostly from graft donor cells, sampled 60 days after TCRalphabeta/CD19-depleted stem cell transplant. The receptors come from a girl under three years old who had a stem cell transplant for combined immunodeficiency, so the T cells may come from the graft donor.

This clonotype has a count of ten or more. The gene calls are TRBV7-2 and TRBJ2-2; unclear D gene. V gave up 5 bases and J gave up 0 bases, with 10 bases separating them. The CDR3 spans 15 residues. Per the germline V gene, CDR1 is SGHTA and CDR2 is FQGNSA. The CDR3 sequence is CASSPIVTNTGELFF. The DNA for the CDR3 is TGTGCCAGCAGCCCTATCGTTACGAACACCGGGGAGCTGTTTTTT.

The chain uses TRBV3-1 and TRBJ1-2; D may be TRBD1 (5 bases). V lost 0 bases and J 2 bases, leaving 7 bases between the germline ends. The CDR3 totals 14 residues. Germline values: CDR1 LGHDT, CDR2 YNNKEL (reference sequence). The CDR3 sequence is CASSQDRQNYGYTF. DNA for the CDR3: TGTGCCAGCAGCCAAGATAGACAGAACTATGGCTACACCTTC. Together with reference TRBV3-1 and TRBJ1-2, the CDR3 gives the full variable domain: DTAVSQTPKYLVTQMGNDKSIKCEQNLGHDTMYWYKQDSKKFLKIMFSYNNKELIINETVPNRFSPKSPDKAHLNLHINSLELGDSAVYFCASSQDRQNYGYTFGSGTRLTVV.

This clonotype was picked up many times. CDR3 sequence: CSARDLTGGRTDTQYF. CDR3 nucleotide sequence: TGCAGTGCTAGAGATCTCACAGGGGGGAGGACAGATACGCAGTATTTT. The chain combines TRBV20-1 with TRBJ2-3; TRBD1 matches 8 bases. The CDR3 is 16 residues long. The V gene end was trimmed by 0 bases and the J gene end by 3 bases; junction bases not matched to a gene: 8. Germline CDR1 is DFQATT and CDR2 is SNEGSKA (reference sequence).

The chain carries TRBV9 and TRBJ2-7; tentative D call: TRBD2 (6 bases). Germline-derived CDR1 and CDR2 are SGDLS and YYNGEE. V shed 0 bases and J shed 3 bases, with 7 bases lying between them. The CDR3 runs 13 residues. The CDR3 region is CASSVAGDYEQYF. CDR3 nucleotides: TGTGCCAGCAGCGTAGCGGGAGACTACGAGCAGTACTTC. The whole variable domain, remainder taken from reference TRBV9 and TRBJ2-7, is DSGVTQTPKHLITATGQRVTLRCSPRSGDLSVYWYQQSLDQGLQFLIQYYNGEERAKGNILERFSAQQFPDLHSELNLSSLELGDSALYFCASSVAGDYEQYFGPGTRLTVT.

This clonotype was counted at least ten times. The V and J genes are TRBV7-3 and TRBJ2-1; possibly TRBD2 for D (6 bases). This CDR3 comprises 15 residues. CDR1 and CDR2 from the germline V gene are SGHTA and FQGTGA. V was shortened by 1 base and J by 4 bases, with 11 bases between the two germline ends. Written as DNA, the CDR3 is TGTGCCAGCAGCTTAAGGGGGGAGCCTTACAATGAGCAGTTCTTC. Translated, it gives CASSLRGEPYNEQFF.

This clonotype occurred many times. The rearrangement links TRBV4-2 to TRBJ1-2, with 9 bases that match TRBD1. The CDR3 runs 15 residues. Trimming removed 3 bases from V and 4 bases from J; junction bases left unmatched: 6. Germline CDR1 is LGHNA and CDR2 is YNFKEQ. CDR3 in amino acids: CASSQGSGQGYGYTF. The CDR3 DNA is TGTGCCAGCAGCCAGGGCTCGGGACAGGGCTATGGCTACACCTTC.

This clonotype was found many times. The rearrangement uses TRBV11-1 and TRBJ2-1; 7 bases match TRBD1. The V segment lost 5 bases and the J segment 6 bases; nucleotides outside the gene matches: 4. This CDR3 has 13 amino acids. Germline CDR1 and CDR2: SGHAT and FQDESV (reference sequence). Written as DNA, the CDR3 is TGTGCCAGCAGCCCGCGGACAGGCAATGAGCAGTTCTTC. It specifies CASSPRTGNEQFF.

The chain is built from TRBV7-2 and TRBJ2-4, with TRBD2 matching over 9 bases. The trim removed 6 bases at V and 6 bases at J, leaving 9 bases unmatched. The CDR3 has 15 residues. The germline gives CDR1 SGHTA, CDR2 FQGNSA. The CDR3 is CASSVAGEAGNIQYF. Written as DNA, the CDR3 is TGTGCCAGCAGTGTAGCGGGAGAGGCCGGAAACATTCAGTACTTC.

V usage is TRBV7-2 and J usage is TRBJ2-3, with D perhaps matching TRBD2 (6 bases). CDR3 size: 15 residues. V was pared by 5 bases and J by 8 bases, with 20 bases between. Per germline, CDR1 SGHTA and CDR2 FQGNSA. CDR3 bases: TGTGCCAGCAGCCGCGGGACCCCAATGGGAGGTACGCAGTATTTT. Translation gives CASSRGTPMGGTQYF. The variable domain in full, completed from reference TRBV7-2 and TRBJ2-3, reads GAGVSQSPSNKVTEKGKDVELRCDPISGHTALYWYRQSLGQGLEFLIYFQGNSAPDKSGLPSDRFSAERTGGSVSTLTIQRTQQEDSAVYLCASSRGTPMGGTQYFGPGTRLTVL.

Ten or more counts support this clonotype. The chain links TRBV29-1 to TRBJ2-6; 8 nucleotides align to TRBD1. Looked up from germline, CDR1 is SQVTM and CDR2 is ANQGSEA. The CDR3 totals 16 residues. V dropped 3 bases and J dropped 2; count of bases not matched to a gene: 6. CDR3 sequence: CSVEAGGFTGANVLTF. DNA for the CDR3: TGCAGCGTTGAGGCAGGGGGCTTTACTGGGGCCAACGTCCTGACTTTC.

V is TRBV5-1 and J is TRBJ2-1; no firm D call. Germline values: CDR1 SGHRS, CDR2 YFSETQ. This CDR3 has 12 amino acids. V was trimmed by 0 bases and J by 7 bases, leaving 5 bases between them. CDR3 coding DNA: TGCGCCAGCAGCTTGGAGGGAAATGAGCAGTTCTTC. This encodes CASSLEGNEQFF.

This clonotype was recorded a few times. This chain joins TRBV10-3 and TRBJ2-4; 7 nucleotides match TRBD1. In germline, CDR1 is ENHRY, CDR2 SYGVKD. V was clipped by 10 bases and J by 0 bases; unmatched bases: 12. The CDR3 covers 16 residues. CDR3 in amino acids: CASLSWTGLAKNIQYF. Here the CDR3 DNA reads TGTGCCAGCCTATCGTGGACAGGCTTAGCCAAAAACATTCAGTACTTC.

Many counts were recorded for this clonotype. This chain joins TRBV6-1 and TRBJ2-1; D unclear. V was pared by 5 bases and J by 0 bases, with 11 bases between. The CDR3 is made up of 15 amino acids. Germline lookup yields CDR1 MNHNS and CDR2 SASEGT. The DNA for the CDR3 is TGTGCCAGCAGTAAGCGAGGAAGCTCCTACAATGAGCAGTTCTTC. Translated, it gives CASSKRGSSYNEQFF.

V usage is TRBV10-3 and J usage is TRBJ2-7; maybe TRBD2 (8 bases). Germline CDR1 ENHRY, CDR2 SYGVKD. Deletions cut 4 bases from V and 2 bases from J, with 24 bases between. This CDR3 spans 18 amino acids. CDR3 loop: CAISGGQDAGTRAYEQYF. The CDR3 DNA reads TGTGCCATCAGTGGAGGACAGGACGCCGGGACTAGGGCCTACGAGCAGTACTTC.

This clonotype appeared many times. The rearrangement uses TRBV10-3 and TRBJ2-1; 8 nucleotides align to TRBD2. This CDR3 has 16 residues. Germline V CDR1 and CDR2: ENHRY, SYGVKD. V dropped 8 bases and J dropped 6; count of bases not matched to a gene: 15. The CDR3, as DNA: TGTGCCATCCGACCGGGCTTGGCGGGGGGCCGCAATGAGCAGTTCTTC. Protein product: CAIRPGLAGGRNEQFF.

The chain couples TRBV6-2 or TRBV6-3 to TRBJ2-1; no clear D gene. Germline CDR1 and CDR2: MNHEY and SVGEGT. The CDR3 consists of 11 residues. Trimming took 5 bases from V and 6 from J, leaving 5 bases between them. The CDR3 DNA reads as TGTGCCAGCAGTCGCCGCAATGAGCAGTTCTTC. This codes for CASSRRNEQFF.

This clonotype was detected ten times or more. J is TRBJ2-7 and V is TRBV7-2; possibly TRBD1 for D (5 bases). This CDR3 spans 14 amino acids. Trimming took 0 bases from V and 6 from J, leaving 12 bases between them. The germline V gene encodes CDR1 SGHTA and CDR2 FQGNSA. This CDR3 reads CASSLARDSLEQYF. In nucleotides, the CDR3 is TGTGCCAGCAGCTTAGCCAGAGACAGCCTCGAGCAGTACTTC. The full variable domain, its missing parts supplied by reference TRBV7-2 and TRBJ2-7, is GAGVSQSPSNKVTEKGKDVELRCDPISGHTALYWYRQSLGQGLEFLIYFQGNSAPDKSGLPSDRFSAERTGGSVSTLTIQRTQQEDSAVYLCASSLARDSLEQYFGPGTRLTVT.

The V call is TRBV7-7, the J call TRBJ2-1; the D is unclear. Germline CDR1 and CDR2: SSHAT and FNYEAQ (reference sequence). Trimming took 0 bases from V and 4 from J, leaving 16 bases between them. This CDR3 region has 17 residues. The CDR3 DNA reads TGTGCCAGCAGCTTAGCGGTAGTCAGGATCAGGTACAATGAGCAGTTCTTC. Protein product: CASSLAVVRIRYNEQFF.

This clonotype was observed many times. The chain carries TRBV6-1 and TRBJ1-1; perhaps TRBD1 as D (5 bases). This CDR3 contains 14 residues. Trimming shortened V by 6 bases and J by 2 bases, and 13 bases separated the two germline ends. Germline loops: CDR1 MNHNS, CDR2 SASEGT. CDR3 coding DNA: TGTGCCAGCAGCGAACAGGCTACAAACACTGAAGCTTTCTTT. It translates to CASSEQATNTEAFF.